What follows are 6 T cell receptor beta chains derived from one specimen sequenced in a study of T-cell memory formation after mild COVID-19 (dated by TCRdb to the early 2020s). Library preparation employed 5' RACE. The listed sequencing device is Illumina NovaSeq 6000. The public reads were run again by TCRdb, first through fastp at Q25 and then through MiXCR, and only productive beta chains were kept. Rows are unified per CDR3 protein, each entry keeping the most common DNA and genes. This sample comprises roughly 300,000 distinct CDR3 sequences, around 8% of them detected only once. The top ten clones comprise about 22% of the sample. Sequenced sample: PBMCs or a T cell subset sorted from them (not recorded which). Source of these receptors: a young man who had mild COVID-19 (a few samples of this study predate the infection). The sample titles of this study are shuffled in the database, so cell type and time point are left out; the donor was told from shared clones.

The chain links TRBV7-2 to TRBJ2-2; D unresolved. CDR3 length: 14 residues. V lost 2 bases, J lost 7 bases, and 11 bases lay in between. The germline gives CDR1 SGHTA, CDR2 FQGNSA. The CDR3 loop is CASSLWMTGGELFF. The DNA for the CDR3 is TGTGCCAGCAGCTTATGGATGACGGGCGGGGAGCTGTTTTTT.

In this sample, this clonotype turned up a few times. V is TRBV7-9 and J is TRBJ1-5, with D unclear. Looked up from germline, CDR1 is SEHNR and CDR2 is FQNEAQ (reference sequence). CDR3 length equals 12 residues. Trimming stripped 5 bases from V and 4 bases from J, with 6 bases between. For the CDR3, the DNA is TGTGCCAGCAGCCTTTGGAATCAGCCCCAGCATTTT. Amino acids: CASSLWNQPQHF.

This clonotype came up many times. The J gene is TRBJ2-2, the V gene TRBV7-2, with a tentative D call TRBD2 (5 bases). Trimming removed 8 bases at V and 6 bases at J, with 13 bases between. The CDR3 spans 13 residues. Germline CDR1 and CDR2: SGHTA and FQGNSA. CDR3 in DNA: TGTGCCAGCGAACTAGGGCGGGCCGGGGAGCTGTTTTTT. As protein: CASELGRAGELFF.

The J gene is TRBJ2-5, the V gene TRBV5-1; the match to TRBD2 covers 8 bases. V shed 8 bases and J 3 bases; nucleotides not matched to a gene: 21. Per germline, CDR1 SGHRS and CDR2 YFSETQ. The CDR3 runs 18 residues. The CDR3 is CARGTADRPTGGEETQYF. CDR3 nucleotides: TGCGCCAGGGGGACTGCCGACCGTCCCACCGGGGGGGAAGAGACCCAGTACTTC.

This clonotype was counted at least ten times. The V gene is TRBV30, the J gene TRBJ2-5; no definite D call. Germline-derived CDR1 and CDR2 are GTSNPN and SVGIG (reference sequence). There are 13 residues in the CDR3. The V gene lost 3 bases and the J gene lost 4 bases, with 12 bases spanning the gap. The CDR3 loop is CAWRPPTGETQYF. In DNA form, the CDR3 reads TGTGCCTGGAGGCCCCCGACTGGAGAGACCCAGTACTTC.

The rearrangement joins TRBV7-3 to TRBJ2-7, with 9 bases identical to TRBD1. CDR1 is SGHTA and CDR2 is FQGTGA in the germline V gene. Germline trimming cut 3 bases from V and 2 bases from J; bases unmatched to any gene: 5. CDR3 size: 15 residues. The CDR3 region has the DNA TGTGCCAGCAGCTTGGGACAGGGTCCTGCCTACGAGCAGTACTTC. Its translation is CASSLGQGPAYEQYF.